This T cell receptor beta chain is from a study of blood T cell repertoires in COVID-19. As for the study in general: Samples taken during acute and convalescent COVID-19 were collected in the United States, Italy and Spain. PBMCs, B-cell-depleted T cells, or T cells provided the cDNA or gDNA that made up the material.

Across under 25 US areas, participants ranged in age from about 18 to 100 years. Clones were read by immunoSEQ multiplex PCR, and TCRdb kept only the in-frame ones, dropping some. The sample includes a few hundred thousand clones, around 87% seen only once; the top ten take about 2%. The CDR3 is 14 residues long. Trimming removed 1 base at V and 2 bases at J, with 8 bases between. In germline, CDR1 is MNHNS, CDR2 SASEGT. The clonotype was recovered from a woman aged 40-49 years who had recovered from COVID-19. The chain joins TRBV6-1 to TRBJ1-1; D not resolved. Sequencing input: PBMCs or T cells enriched from blood (not recorded which). CDR3 loop: CASSEGPENTEAFF. The CDR3 bases are TGTGCCAGCAGTGAAGGCCCAGAAAACACTGAAGCTTTCTTT.